The 24 T cell receptor beta chains below all came from one sample that was sequenced in a study of blood T cell repertoires in COVID-19. Profiling relied on immunoSEQ multiplex PCR, and the TCRdb table lists in-frame clones only, not all of them. The repertoire holds around 91,000 clones, with 60% to 85% as singletons. What was sequenced was peripheral blood. These receptors came from a woman older than 75 with active or convalescent COVID-19.

This clone was recorded a few times. J is TRBJ2-7 and V is TRBV7-9; no clear D gene. Germline V gene sequence: CDR1 SEHNR, CDR2 FQNEAQ (reference sequence). Trimming removed 5 bases from V and 0 bases from J, with 8 bases in between. CDR3 length: 13 residues. The CDR3 reads CASSRDNSYEQYF. The CDR3 region has the DNA TGTGCCAGCAGCAGAGACAACTCCTACGAGCAGTACTTC.

This chain links TRBV25-1 with TRBJ2-5, with 8 positions matching TRBD2. Trimming at V came to 4 bases and at J to 5 bases, leaving 3 bases not matched to a gene. The CDR3 sequence is 13 residues long. Germline lookup yields CDR1 MGHDK and CDR2 SYGVNS. DNA of the CDR3: TGTGCCAGCAGTGCAGCGGGAGTGGAGACCCAGTACTTC. Its protein is CASSAAGVETQYF.

This clone was counted ten times or more. The chain has TRBV5-6 and TRBJ2-7; D ambiguous. V was cut by 1 base and J by 7 bases, with 6 bases left in between. The germline gives CDR1 SGHDT, CDR2 YYEEEE. The CDR3 has 11 amino acids. CDR3 residues: CASSLSGEQYF. As DNA, the CDR3 is TGTGCCAGCAGCTTGTCCGGGGAGCAGTACTTC.

This rearrangement joins TRBV5-1 to TRBJ2-2, with D uncertain. This CDR3 is 15 amino acids long. Between the trimmed V and J ends, which lost 1 base and 0 bases, there was a span of 7 bases. Germline values: CDR1 SGHRS, CDR2 YFSETQ. DNA of the CDR3: TGCGCCAGCAGCTTGTCCCAGGCGAACACCGGGGAGCTGTTTTTT. Its translation is CASSLSQANTGELFF.

The rearrangement uses TRBV5-5 and TRBJ1-3; 8 bases align to TRBD1. The CDR3 totals 17 residues. The germline gives CDR1 SGHKS, CDR2 YYEKEE (reference sequence). V dropped 0 bases and J dropped 0; count of bases not matched to a gene: 5. CDR3 DNA: TGTGCCAGCAGCTTGGAGCCAGGGGGCCTCTCTGGAAACACCATATATTTT. Its translation is CASSLEPGGLSGNTIYF. Together with reference TRBV5-5 and TRBJ1-3, the CDR3 gives the full variable domain: DAGVTQSPTHLIKTRGQQVTLRCSPISGHKSVSWYQQVLGQGPQFIFQYYEKEERGRGNFPDRFSARQFPNYSSELNVNALLLGDSALYLCASSLEPGGLSGNTIYFGEGSWLTVV.

V usage is TRBV16 and J usage is TRBJ1-5, with a weak D call TRBD1 (5 bases). The length of the CDR3 is 19 residues. V lost 1 base and J lost 6, with 25 bases in between. Germline V gives CDR1 KGHSY, CDR2 FQNENV. CDR3 in amino acids: CASSQWPLPTTGDVQPQHF. In DNA, the CDR3 is TGTGCCAGCAGCCAATGGCCCCTCCCCACAACAGGCGACGTTCAGCCCCAGCATTTT.

The rearrangement uses TRBV27 and TRBJ1-2, with D unresolved. The CDR3 extends over 13 amino acids. Per germline, CDR1 MNHEY and CDR2 SMNVEV (reference sequence). The V end was cut by 3 bases, the J end by 9 bases, with 14 bases between. The CDR3 is CASSLIEGSSYTF. The CDR3 region has the DNA TGTGCCAGCAGTTTGATAGAGGGTTCCAGCTACACCTTC.

The chain couples TRBV5-5 to TRBJ1-1; D is possibly TRBD1 (5 bases). Germline CDR1 is SGHKS and CDR2 is YYEKEE (reference sequence). V was shortened by 4 bases and J by 8 bases, with 15 bases between the two germline ends. The length of the CDR3 is 13 residues. In DNA form, the CDR3 reads TGTGCCAGCAGCCCACGGGGGGGGACCGAAGCTTTCTTT. Translating it yields CASSPRGGTEAFF.

V gene TRBV9 combines with J gene TRBJ1-2, with TRBD1 as a possible D gene (5 bases). This CDR3 spans 16 amino acids. Between the trimmed V and J ends, which lost 2 bases and 4 bases, there was a span of 18 bases. Germline V gene lookup returns CDR1 SGDLS and CDR2 YYNGEE. The CDR3 coding sequence is TGTGCCAGCAGCGTCACCACAGGTCCACAAACCTATGGCTACACCTTC. Translation gives CASSVTTGPQTYGYTF.

The CDR3 loop reads CSVNRDPDGELFF. In DNA form, the CDR3 reads TGCAGCGTTAACAGGGACCCGGATGGGGAGCTGTTTTTT. The chain joins TRBV29-1 to TRBJ2-2, with a possible D match to TRBD1 (6 bases). CDR3 size: 13 residues. Germline CDR1 reads SQVTM; CDR2 reads ANQGSEA. Trimming took off 5 bases at V and 8 bases at J, with 15 bases between the two ends.

The chain combines TRBV6-6 with TRBJ2-4; TRBD2 agrees at 11 bases. Per germline, CDR1 MNHNY and CDR2 SVGAGI (reference sequence). The CDR3 loop spans 15 amino acids. V lost 2 bases and J lost 6; bases outside the gene matches: 3. The chain's CDR3 is CASSYEGLAGNIQYF. CDR3 nucleotide sequence: TGTGCCAGCAGTTACGAAGGACTAGCGGGAAACATTCAGTACTTC.

V and J are TRBV28 and TRBJ2-4; possibly TRBD1 for D (5 bases). This CDR3 is 12 amino acids long. V lost 5 bases to trimming and J lost 6 bases, with 8 bases between them. Looked up from germline, CDR1 is MDHEN and CDR2 is SYDVKM. The CDR3 loop reads CASSLQANIQYF. The CDR3 nucleotides read TGTGCCAGCAGTCTACAGGCAAACATTCAGTACTTC.

This clone was found a few times. The rearrangement links TRBV2 to TRBJ2-1, with 12 bases that match TRBD2. Germline CDR1 SNHLY, CDR2 FYNNEI. CDR3 length: 18 residues. The trim removed 5 bases at V and 0 bases at J, leaving 8 bases unmatched. The DNA of the CDR3 is TGTGCCAGCAGTCTAAGGACTAGCGGGATGAGCTCCTACAATGAGCAGTTCTTC. Residues: CASSLRTSGMSSYNEQFF.

V usage is TRBV7-6 and J usage is TRBJ1-5, with D possibly matching TRBD1 (5 bases). From germline, CDR1 is SGHVS and CDR2 FNYEAQ. The CDR3 contains 12 residues. Between the trimmed V and J ends, which lost 2 bases and 6 bases, there was a span of 5 bases. CDR3 loop: CASSLRGQPQHF. CDR3 coding DNA: TGTGCCAGCAGCTTAAGGGGTCAGCCCCAGCATTTT.

The chain employs TRBV5-4 and TRBJ2-7; 10 bases fit TRBD2. Per germline, CDR1 SGHNT and CDR2 YYREEE (reference sequence). The CDR3 contains 14 residues. Trimming cost V 4 bases and J 6 bases; bases outside gene matches: 7. CDR3 sequence: CASSPSGSLIEQYF. The DNA for the CDR3 is TGTGCCAGCAGCCCTAGCGGGAGTCTGATCGAGCAGTACTTC.

The chain employs TRBV2 and TRBJ1-6; TRBD1 matches at 10 bases. CDR1 SNHLY and CDR2 FYNNEI come from the germline V gene. The trim removed 6 bases at V and 0 bases at J, leaving 2 bases unmatched. The CDR3 is 16 residues long. The CDR3 loop is CASRDRGSSYNSPLHF. DNA for the CDR3: TGTGCCAGCAGGGACAGGGGGAGCTCCTATAATTCACCCCTCCACTTT.

The chain uses TRBV4-3 and TRBJ1-5; D might be TRBD1 (6 bases). V was clipped by 2 bases and J by 5 bases, with 7 bases between them. The CDR3 runs to 13 residues. Germline V lookup: CDR1 LGHNA, CDR2 YSLEER. The CDR3 DNA follows: TGCGCCAGCAGCCAAAACAGGGATCAGCCCCAGCATTTT. Translating it yields CASSQNRDQPQHF.

The gene calls are TRBV4-2 and TRBJ2-1; D gene unclear. Germline CDR1 is LGHNA and CDR2 is YNFKEQ. The V end lost 0 bases, the J end lost 12 bases, and 6 bases lay between the germline ends. CDR3 size: 11 residues. The CDR3 DNA is TGTGCCAGCAGCCAAGATAGGAGGCAGTTCTTC. Residues: CASSQDRRQFF.

DNA of the CDR3: TGTGCCAGCAGCCGGGACAGGGAGTCAAGTGGCTACACCTTC. Residues: CASSRDRESSGYTF. V is TRBV2 and J is TRBJ1-2; 9 bases fit TRBD1. The V segment lost 6 bases and the J segment 7 bases; nucleotides outside the gene matches: 9. CDR3 length equals 14 residues. CDR1 SNHLY and CDR2 FYNNEI come from the germline V gene.

J is TRBJ1-1 and V is TRBV6-5; D is undetermined. Germline assignment: CDR1 MNHEY and CDR2 SVGAGI. CDR3 length equals 13 residues. V was shortened by 6 bases and J by 6 bases, with 14 bases between the two germline ends. CDR3 region: CASRTVRLAEAFF. CDR3 in DNA: TGTGCCAGCAGGACCGTGAGACTTGCTGAAGCTTTCTTT.

This clone was counted a single time. The chain employs TRBV6-1 and TRBJ1-6; unclear D gene. The CDR3 consists of 17 residues. Between the trimmed V and J ends, which lost 4 bases and 6 bases, there was a span of 19 bases. From germline, CDR1 is MNHNS and CDR2 SASEGT. CDR3 bases: TGTGCCAGCAGTGTTTTTTTTCTGTCCCAGATTAATTCACCCCTCCACTTT. Protein product: CASSVFFLSQINSPLHF.

The V call is TRBV7-9, the J call TRBJ1-2, with a weak D call TRBD1 (5 bases). Germline V lookup: CDR1 SEHNR, CDR2 FQNEAQ (reference sequence). Deletions cut 0 bases from V and 7 bases from J, with 12 bases between. This CDR3 region has 14 residues. In nucleotides, the CDR3 is TGTGCCAGCAGCTTAGCGGCGGGGGGTCGTGGCTACACCTTC. Encoded protein: CASSLAAGGRGYTF. Looking up the rest from reference TRBV7-9 and TRBJ1-2 gives the full variable domain: DTGVSQNPRHKITKRGQNVTFRCDPISEHNRLYWYRQTLGQGPEFLTYFQNEAQLEKSRLLSDRFSAERPKGSFSTLEIQRTEQGDSAMYLCASSLAAGGRGYTFGSGTRLTVV.

The chain carries TRBV10-3 and TRBJ1-5, with 7 bases identical to TRBD1. The trim removed 7 bases at V and 2 bases at J, leaving 8 bases unmatched. CDR1 is ENHRY, CDR2 SYGVKD, per germline. The CDR3 is 15 residues long. Here the CDR3 DNA reads TGTGCCATCAAAGCCGGGACAGCCGGCAATCAGCCCCAGCATTTT. It codes for CAIKAGTAGNQPQHF.

On this clone itself: The conserved closing phenylalanine or tryptophan is absent in this CDR3, likely reflecting a read error. The limits of the CDR3 on the DNA are not certain, so only TCRdb's listed CDR3 is given. This sequence joins TRBV7-2 and TRBJ2-3; the tabulated D call, TRBD2, remains unverified against the DNA. The V gene's germline CDR1 is SGHTA and CDR2 FQGNSA. The CDR3 has 13 amino acids, counting both end residues. CDR3 in amino acids: CASSLKPGLAGSM.